These 19 T cell receptor beta chains share one sample of origin, sequenced in a study of T cells of healthy individuals. TCRdb itself ran the 5' RACE reads through MiXCR, one entry per CDR3 protein. The table has 60,000 to 75,000 distinct CDR3 sequences, about 16% seen once. Receptors were obtained from a human donor in good health.

This clonotype has just a few counts. The CDR3 loop reads CASSLAGATNEKLFF. CDR3 bases: TGTGCCAGCAGCTTAGCGGGTGCAACTAATGAAAAACTGTTTTTT. The gene calls are TRBV7-8 and TRBJ1-4; D gene unclear. V lost 0 bases to trimming and J lost 0 bases, with 5 bases between them. The CDR3 loop spans 15 amino acids. Germline V gene sequence: CDR1 SGHVS, CDR2 FQNEAQ. The full variable domain, completed using reference TRBV7-8 and TRBJ1-4, is GAGVSQSPRYKVAKRGQDVALRCDPISGHVSLFWYQQALGQGPEFLTYFQNEAQLDKSGLPSDRFFAERPEGSVSTLKIQRTQQEDSAVYLCASSLAGATNEKLFFGSGTQLSVL.

This clonotype was detected ten times or more. The rearrangement joins TRBV5-6 to TRBJ2-4; D remains unclear. The length of the CDR3 is 12 residues. V was shortened by 0 bases and J by 6 bases, with 4 bases between the two germline ends. The germline CDR1 and CDR2 sequences are SGHDT and YYEEEE. CDR3 bases: TGTGCCAGCAGCTTGGGGACAAACATTCAGTACTTC. It specifies CASSLGTNIQYF.

This clonotype was observed at least ten times. At one of its ends the junction is not consistent with the germline gene, which may arise from a read error. The DNA for the CDR3 is TGTGCCACCAGTGCCCCTAGGGATTTT. Translating gives CATSAPRDF. The rearrangement joins TRBV24-1 to TRBJ2-3; D remains ambiguous. CDR3 length equals 9 residues. Germline V gene lookup returns CDR1 KGHDR and CDR2 SFDVKD.

This clonotype was observed at least ten times. V usage is TRBV7-9 and J usage is TRBJ1-6; no clear D gene. V was pared by 3 bases and J by 8 bases, with 8 bases between. Germline V CDR1 and CDR2: SEHNR, FQNEAQ (reference sequence). This CDR3 is built from 13 residues. As DNA, the CDR3 is TGTGCCAGCAGCTTGAATTTTGATTCACCCCTCCACTTT. It translates to CASSLNFDSPLHF.

V usage is TRBV19 and J usage is TRBJ1-2; tentatively, D is TRBD1 (6 bases). This CDR3 has 14 amino acids. Germline CDR1 LNHDA, CDR2 SQIVND (reference sequence). The ends were cut back, 5 bases at V and 4 bases at J, with 14 bases in the middle. The CDR3 coding sequence is TGTGCCAGTAGTTCTAGGACAGCCCTCTATGGCTACACCTTC. Its translation: CASSSRTALYGYTF.

This clonotype has ten or more counts. This chain uses TRBV10-3 with TRBJ1-5; 7 bases fit TRBD1. V gave up 5 bases and J gave up 6 bases; unmatched junction bases: 4. The CDR3 has 13 residues. The germline V gene encodes CDR1 ENHRY and CDR2 SYGVKD. CDR3 sequence reads: CAISQGVSQPQHF. In nucleotides, the CDR3 is TGTGCCATCAGTCAGGGGGTCAGTCAGCCCCAGCATTTT.

The chain uses TRBV14 and TRBJ2-3, with a weak D call TRBD2 (6 bases). This CDR3 has 14 amino acids. The germline V gene encodes CDR1 SGHDN and CDR2 FVKESK. Trimming cost V 5 bases and J 11 bases, with 20 bases left between them. The CDR3 sequence is CASSIHLEGSGQYF. CDR3 nucleotides: TGTGCCAGCAGCATCCACCTGGAGGGTTCAGGGCAGTATTTT.

The CDR3 coding sequence is TGCAGTGCTAGACAACTAGCGGAGCCCTACGAGCAGTACTTC. Its protein is CSARQLAEPYEQYF. The chain has TRBV20-1 and TRBJ2-7; 8 bases agree with TRBD2. The CDR3 is made up of 14 amino acids. From germline, CDR1 is DFQATT and CDR2 SNEGSKA (reference sequence). V was clipped by 2 bases and J by 2 bases; unmatched bases: 5.

This clonotype appeared a few times. The rearrangement joins TRBV25-1 to TRBJ2-1, with a tentative D call TRBD1 (5 bases). Germline V lookup: CDR1 MGHDK, CDR2 SYGVNS. The CDR3 sequence is 15 residues long. V was clipped by 2 bases and J by 8 bases, with 16 bases between them. CDR3 sequence (DNA): TGTGCCAGCAGTGAAGGTACCTCCGGCAGGGATGAGCAGTTCTTC. It encodes CASSEGTSGRDEQFF. Combining the CDR3 with reference TRBV25-1 and TRBJ2-1 gives the whole variable domain EADIYQTPRYLVIGTGKKITLECSQTMGHDKMYWYQQDPGMELHLIHYSYGVNSTEKGDLSSESTVSRIRTEHFPLTLESARPSHTSQYLCASSEGTSGRDEQFFGPGTRLTVL.

This clonotype was observed once. V usage is TRBV12-3 or TRBV12-4 and J usage is TRBJ2-1, with TRBD1 as a possible D gene (5 bases). The CDR3 consists of 14 residues. V lost 3 bases and J lost 5, with 11 bases in between. CDR3 in DNA: TGTGCCAGCAGTTTTATGGGGCGAAACAATGAGCAGTTCTTC. This codes for CASSFMGRNNEQFF.

This clonotype was counted between two and nine times. This chain joins TRBV29-1 and TRBJ1-2; D not certain. Deletions cut 5 bases from V and 8 bases from J, with 27 bases between. This CDR3 region has 16 residues. In germline, CDR1 is SQVTM, CDR2 ANQGSEA. As DNA, the CDR3 is TGCAGCGTTCCTGGCCCTTTTACATATAGGGAGTCAGGCTACACCTTC. Protein sequence: CSVPGPFTYRESGYTF.

V is TRBV4-1 and J is TRBJ2-7, with a tentative D call TRBD1 (6 bases). The V end lost 3 bases, the J end lost 4 bases, and 10 bases lay between the germline ends. Germline CDR1 MGHRA, CDR2 YSYEKL. There are 13 residues in the CDR3. The CDR3 is CASSQARGYEQYF. CDR3 coding DNA: TGCGCCAGCAGCCAGGCCAGGGGTTACGAGCAGTACTTC.

Many counts were recorded for this clonotype. This chain uses TRBV5-1 with TRBJ2-1; TRBD2 is a possible D gene (7 bases). The CDR3 totals 14 residues. Germline CDR1 reads SGHRS; CDR2 reads YFSETQ. V was pared by 0 bases and J by 7 bases, with 11 bases between. The CDR3: CASSLAAGANEQFF. The CDR3 DNA sequence: TGCGCCAGCAGCTTGGCCGCGGGGGCAAATGAGCAGTTCTTC.

This clonotype came up many times. V gene TRBV6-5 combines with J gene TRBJ1-3; D is undetermined. The CDR3 has 15 amino acids. The V and J ends lost 5 bases and 0 bases respectively, with 11 bases between them. Germline V gene sequence: CDR1 MNHEY, CDR2 SVGAGI. The CDR3 nucleotides are TGTGCCAGCAGTCCCCGGCGGGACTCTGGAAACACCATATATTTT. Its protein product is CASSPRRDSGNTIYF.

This clonotype has at least ten counts. The chain combines TRBV28 with TRBJ2-2; 8 bases line up with TRBD1. V gave up 6 bases and J gave up 6 bases; unmatched junction bases: 9. From germline, CDR1 is MDHEN and CDR2 SYDVKM. The CDR3 has 15 residues. Written as DNA, the CDR3 is TGTGCCAGCAGCAGTACAGGGGGAGTTTCCGGGGAGCTGTTTTTT. This sequence encodes CASSSTGGVSGELFF.

Ten or more counts support this clonotype. The chain is built from TRBV18 and TRBJ2-6, with D unresolved. Trimming shortened V by 6 bases and J by 3 bases, and 15 bases separated the two germline ends. The CDR3 has 16 residues. Germline loops: CDR1 KGHSH, CDR2 LQKENI. CDR3 protein: CASSPRVGSGANVLTF. The CDR3 DNA reads as TGTGCCAGCTCCCCCCGAGTCGGCAGTGGGGCCAACGTCCTGACTTTC.

This clonotype was counted between two and nine times. V and J are TRBV30 and TRBJ1-2; 7 nucleotides line up with TRBD1. Germline assignment: CDR1 GTSNPN and CDR2 SVGIG (reference sequence). V lost 0 bases, J lost 0 bases, and 1 base stayed unmatched. This CDR3 contains 14 residues. CDR3 amino acids: CAWSVTGPNYGYTF. CDR3 nucleotides: TGTGCCTGGAGTGTGACAGGGCCTAACTATGGCTACACCTTC.

This clonotype showed up just a few times. The chain recombines TRBV5-1 with TRBJ1-2; maybe TRBD1 (6 bases). Trimming pared 3 bases from V and 10 bases from J, leaving 22 bases between. CDR1 is SGHRS, CDR2 YFSETQ, per germline. This CDR3 is built from 15 residues. CDR3 residues: CASSYTGGRVDDYTF. The CDR3 DNA sequence: TGCGCCAGCAGCTACACGGGGGGCAGGGTTGATGACTACACCTTC.

This clonotype was observed a few times. This sequence joins TRBV20-1 and TRBJ2-1; no definite D call. This CDR3 spans 15 amino acids. Trimming cost V 5 bases and J 0 bases, with 14 bases left between them. Per germline, CDR1 DFQATT and CDR2 SNEGSKA (reference sequence). CDR3 sequence reads: CSARPLYFSYNEQFF. Written as DNA, the CDR3 is TGCAGTGCTCGGCCCTTATACTTCTCCTACAATGAGCAGTTCTTC.